Following are 20 T cell receptor beta chains from one sample sequenced in a study of T cells in Graves' hyperthyroidism and ophthalmopathy. Amplification of TCR beta CDR3 regions was performed using RNA transcripts as template. Primed by the HTBI set, a first-round RT-PCR was run on the TCR CDR3. TCRdb used MiXCR to reprocess the multiplex PCR reads, holding one entry per CDR3 protein. Of some 600,000 distinct CDR3 sequences in the sample, approximately 15% were seen once. The sequencing sample was made of blood. The receptor set was obtained from a woman aged 25 to 45 with Graves' hyperthyroidism that later progressed to Graves' ophthalmopathy.

This clonotype was found many times. V and J are TRBV5-1 and TRBJ2-3, with D perhaps given as TRBD1 or TRBD2 (7 bases each). Trimming stripped 4 bases from V and 5 bases from J, with 14 bases between. The germline V gene has CDR1 SGHRS and CDR2 YFSETQ. The CDR3 contains 14 residues. CDR3 nucleotide sequence: TGCGCCAGCAGCCCCTCAGGGGGGGGAGATACGCAGTATTTT. This sequence encodes CASSPSGGGDTQYF.

This chain uses TRBV4-3 with TRBJ2-7; 8 bases align to TRBD2. The ends lost 4 bases at V and 3 bases at J; junction bases unmatched: 8. The CDR3 contains 15 residues. Germline values: CDR1 LGHNA, CDR2 YSLEER. CDR3 sequence: CASSPGTSGFYEQYF. The CDR3 nucleotides are TGCGCCAGCAGCCCTGGGACTAGTGGGTTCTACGAGCAGTACTTC.

This clonotype was observed at least ten times. This chain connects TRBV6-1 to TRBJ2-1, with D perhaps TRBD1 (5 bases). CDR1 and CDR2 (germline): MNHNS, SASEGT. Trimming pared 5 bases from V and 9 bases from J, leaving 17 bases between. The CDR3 contains 14 residues. DNA of the CDR3: TGTGCCAGCAGTTACCAGGGAAGCCAGGCTGAGCAGTTCTTC. This gives the protein CASSYQGSQAEQFF.

This clonotype was found many times. The V call is TRBV14, the J call TRBJ2-1; 10 bases fit TRBD2. From germline, CDR1 is SGHDN and CDR2 FVKESK. The CDR3 runs 15 residues. The V and J ends lost 6 bases and 14 bases, in that order; junction bases with no gene match: 16. The DNA for the CDR3 is TGTGCCAGCAGTCTAACTTGGGGAGCGGGAGGGCCAGAGTTCTTC. Residues: CASSLTWGAGGPEFF.

The gene calls are TRBV7-8 and TRBJ1-4; D gene uncertain. The CDR3 loop spans 16 amino acids. V shed 3 bases and J shed 2 bases, with 13 bases lying between them. CDR1 and CDR2 (germline): SGHVS, FQNEAQ. The CDR3 region is CASSLRGLHTNEKLFF. CDR3 DNA sequence: TGTGCCAGCAGCTTGCGCGGTCTCCACACTAATGAAAAACTGTTTTTT.

The chain has TRBV24-1 and TRBJ1-2; D remains unclear. This CDR3 has 14 amino acids. With 6 bases removed from V and 2 bases from J, the gap between germline ends came to 12 bases. The V gene's germline CDR1 is KGHDR and CDR2 SFDVKD. The CDR3 sequence is CATSKNGINYGYTF. In DNA, the CDR3 is TGTGCCACCAGTAAGAACGGGATCAACTATGGCTACACCTTC.

This clonotype was counted many times. V usage is TRBV13 and J usage is TRBJ2-1; maybe TRBD2 (6 bases). CDR3 length: 14 residues. Germline assignment: CDR1 PRHDT and CDR2 FYEKMQ (reference sequence). V gave up 3 bases and J gave up 6 bases, with 12 bases separating them. The CDR3, as DNA: TGTGCCAGCAGCTTTTCGGGAGCGCGCAATGAGCAGTTCTTC. This translates into CASSFSGARNEQFF.

This clonotype turned up a few times. The J gene is TRBJ2-2, the V gene TRBV3-1; no firm D call. The CDR3 runs 16 residues. The V gene's germline CDR1 is LGHDT and CDR2 YNNKEL (reference sequence). The V end lost 0 bases, the J end lost 2 bases, and 10 bases lay between the germline ends. The CDR3 protein is CASSQDVGRNTGELFF. The DNA of the CDR3 is TGTGCCAGCAGCCAAGATGTAGGCAGAAACACCGGGGAGCTGTTTTTT.

The chain employs TRBV15 and TRBJ2-2; D is ambiguous. CDR3 size: 16 residues. CDR1 is LNHNV and CDR2 is YYDKDF in the germline V gene (reference sequence). The germline V and J ends were trimmed by 0 bases and 0 bases, with 8 bases remaining between them. This chain's CDR3 is CATSRDGSANTGELFF. Here the CDR3 DNA reads TGTGCCACCAGCAGAGATGGATCGGCGAACACCGGGGAGCTGTTTTTT.

V gene TRBV4-3 combines with J gene TRBJ2-2, with 8 bases identical to TRBD1. CDR3 size: 16 residues. V lost 0 bases, J lost 5 bases, and 5 bases stayed unmatched. The V gene's germline CDR1 is LGHNA and CDR2 YSLEER. CDR3 sequence reads: CASSQDQQGATGELFF. CDR3 coding DNA: TGCGCCAGCAGCCAAGATCAGCAGGGGGCGACCGGGGAGCTGTTTTTT.

This clonotype was counted ten times or more. V and J are TRBV20-1 and TRBJ2-1; 9 bases align to TRBD2. In germline, CDR1 is DFQATT, CDR2 SNEGSKA (reference sequence). The J segment lost 4 bases and the V segment lost 0 bases, leaving 4 bases of the junction unmatched. The CDR3 extends over 15 amino acids. DNA of the CDR3: TGCAGTGCTAGAGATCCAGCGGGAGGATACAATGAGCAGTTCTTC. Protein product: CSARDPAGGYNEQFF.

On this clonotype: The junction differs from germline at one of its ends, possibly a read error. The chain carries TRBV7-2 and TRBJ2-3; TRBD2 aligns across 8 bases. The germline CDR1 and CDR2 sequences are SGHTA and FQGNSA. The CDR3 covers 17 residues. CDR3 nucleotides: TGTGCCACCCCCGAGGTTAGCGGGACCCCTAACACAGGTACGCAGTATTTT. It translates to CATPEVSGTPNTGTQYF.

The sample holds many counts of this clonotype. V gene TRBV24-1 combines with J gene TRBJ2-3; D unresolved. This CDR3 has 13 amino acids. The ends were cut back, 2 bases at V and 9 bases at J, with 11 bases in the middle. Germline V gives CDR1 KGHDR, CDR2 SFDVKD. The CDR3, as DNA: TGTGCCACCAGTGATTCCTTGATACCCACGCAGTATTTT. It is translated as CATSDSLIPTQYF.

This clonotype was seen at least ten times. The chain is built from TRBV24-1 and TRBJ2-5; D remains ambiguous. V lost 3 bases and J lost 2, with 9 bases in between. This CDR3 comprises 14 residues. The V gene's germline CDR1 is KGHDR and CDR2 SFDVKD. The CDR3 DNA reads as TGTGCCACCAGTGATGGTGAGTTACAAGAGACCCAGTACTTC. Translated: CATSDGELQETQYF.

This clonotype has more than one count but fewer than ten. This may come from a read error, since a much larger clone is one base off. CDR3 bases: TGTGCCAGCAACCTCCAGGGCGCCGGGGAGCTGTTTTTT. The encoded protein is CASNLQGAGELFF. V is TRBV3-1 and J is TRBJ2-2, with D possibly being TRBD1 (5 bases). V lost 7 bases, J lost 6 bases, and 12 bases lay in between. This CDR3 comprises 13 residues. Germline-derived CDR1 and CDR2 are LGHDT and YNNKEL (reference sequence).

This chain links TRBV6-2 or TRBV6-3 with TRBJ2-1, with 10 bases lining up with TRBD1. The CDR3 spans 15 residues. V shed 2 bases, J shed 5 bases, and the junction held 3 bases outside the gene matches. Germline V gene data show CDR1 as MNHEY and CDR2 as SVGEGT. CDR3 sequence reads: CASSYLGQGNNEQFF. Here the CDR3 DNA reads TGTGCCAGCAGTTACCTGGGACAGGGGAACAATGAGCAGTTCTTC.

Many counts were recorded for this clonotype. The chain recombines TRBV19 with TRBJ2-1, with D tentatively TRBD2 (6 bases). Germline CDR1 reads LNHDA; CDR2 reads SQIVND (reference sequence). The CDR3 sequence is 15 residues long. Trimming cost V 0 bases and J 4 bases, with 10 bases left between them. CDR3 sequence reads: CASSIEEGSYNEQFF. The CDR3 DNA reads TGTGCCAGTAGTATAGAGGAGGGTAGTTACAATGAGCAGTTCTTC.

This clonotype was recorded many times. The CDR3 region has the DNA TGTGCCAGCAGTTTGCCTGGGGGGCTGAACACTGAAGCTTTCTTT. Translating gives CASSLPGGLNTEAFF. The chain recombines TRBV28 with TRBJ1-1, with D perhaps TRBD1 (6 bases). The germline V and J ends were trimmed by 3 bases and 0 bases, with 11 bases remaining between them. The CDR3 is 15 amino acids. The germline V gene encodes CDR1 MDHEN and CDR2 SYDVKM.

This clonotype was found many times. J is TRBJ2-7 and V is TRBV12-5, with 8 nucleotides matching TRBD2. The germline V gene has CDR1 LGHNT and CDR2 FRNRAP. There are 14 residues in the CDR3. Trimming at V came to 7 bases and at J to 3 bases, leaving 8 bases not matched to a gene. DNA of the CDR3: TGTGCTAGTGCCTTGAGGAGCGGGGGCTACGAGCAGTACTTC. Translating it yields CASALRSGGYEQYF.

This clonotype was counted at least ten times. The CDR3 DNA reads TGTGCCAGCTCAACGACAGGGTTGGACACTGAAGCTTTCTTT. As protein: CASSTTGLDTEAFF. The chain recombines TRBV18 with TRBJ1-1; 7 bases line up with TRBD1. CDR1 and CDR2 from the germline V gene are KGHSH and LQKENI. With 5 bases clipped from V and 3 bases from J, the junction kept 6 bases outside the gene matches. This CDR3 region has 14 residues.